What follows are 27 T cell receptor beta chains derived from one specimen sequenced in a study of CDR3 diversity in severe acne. TCRdb redid the calling of the PCR reads with MiXCR, one entry per CDR3 protein. The data show fewer than 100,000 distinct CDR3 sequences, 51% seen once. Sequencing was done on a sample of blood. All receptors derive from a male donor in good health, without acne.

There are a few counts of this clonotype. The CDR3 reads CSARGPTGSNQPQHF. The DNA for the CDR3 is TGCAGTGCTAGAGGGCCGACGGGTAGCAATCAGCCCCAGCATTTT. This rearrangement joins TRBV20-1 to TRBJ1-5; no reliable D call. The V end lost 1 base, the J end lost 0 bases, and 10 bases lay between the germline ends. The CDR3 has 15 residues. Germline V gives CDR1 DFQATT, CDR2 SNEGSKA (reference sequence).

On this clonotype: A clone one base away is much larger, so this may be a read error. The chain combines TRBV5-5 with TRBJ1-4; the D is unclear. Trimming pared 2 bases from V and 2 bases from J, leaving 10 bases between. The CDR3 is made up of 15 amino acids. The germline gives CDR1 SGHKS, CDR2 YYEKEE (reference sequence). In nucleotides, the CDR3 is TGTGCCAGCAGCTTAGGATTTCTCACTAATGAAAAACTGTTTTTT. It is translated as CASSLGFLTNEKLFF.

This clonotype appeared many times. The genes are TRBV25-1 and TRBJ2-7, with TRBD1 identical over 9 bases. Per the germline V gene, CDR1 is MGHDK and CDR2 is SYGVNS. V lost 7 bases to trimming and J lost 5 bases; unmatched junction nucleotides: 12. CDR3 length: 15 amino acids. The CDR3 DNA reads as TGTGCCAGCAACCAACAGGACAGGGGCATAAACGAGCAGTACTTC. Translated, it gives CASNQQDRGINEQYF.

The gene calls are TRBV7-9 and TRBJ2-2, with 7 bases identical to TRBD1. Germline V gene lookup returns CDR1 SEHNR and CDR2 FQNEAQ (reference sequence). The length of the CDR3 is 16 residues. V was clipped by 5 bases and J by 7 bases; unmatched bases: 13. The CDR3 loop reads CASSPTNRGRGGELFF. The CDR3 DNA reads as TGTGCCAGCAGCCCAACGAACAGGGGACGTGGCGGGGAGCTGTTTTTT. The full variable domain, its missing parts supplied by reference TRBV7-9 and TRBJ2-2, is DTGVSQNPRHKITKRGQNVTFRCDPISEHNRLYWYRQTLGQGPEFLTYFQNEAQLEKSRLLSDRFSAERPKGSFSTLEIQRTEQGDSAMYLCASSPTNRGRGGELFFGEGSRLTVL.

This clonotype was seen many times. The chain has TRBV2 and TRBJ1-1, with D maybe TRBD1 (5 bases). Trimming left V 2 bases short and J 3 bases short, with 22 bases between. Germline V gene lookup returns CDR1 SNHLY and CDR2 FYNNEI. This CDR3 has 18 amino acids. The CDR3 DNA is TGTGCCAGCAGTGAATACCCCGGGACTCCCCTGGGGGACACTGAAGCTTTCTTT. Protein: CASSEYPGTPLGDTEAFF.

This clonotype is medium-sized within its sample. The chain uses TRBV7-3 and TRBJ2-5; 10 bases match TRBD2. From germline, CDR1 is SGHTA and CDR2 FQGTGA. V gave up 4 bases and J gave up 5 bases; unmatched junction bases: 4. This CDR3 is 14 amino acids long. CDR3 region: CASSSPGLAETQYF. CDR3 DNA sequence: TGTGCCAGCAGCTCACCGGGACTAGCGGAGACCCAGTACTTC.

The CDR3 nucleotides read TGCAGTGCTTCGACAGGGGGAGAGACCCAGTACTTC. Its translation is CSASTGGETQYF. This chain uses TRBV20-1 with TRBJ2-5, with TRBD1 matching over 9 bases. The V gene end was trimmed by 5 bases and the J gene end by 4 bases; junction bases not matched to a gene: 2. The CDR3 consists of 12 residues. Per the germline V gene, CDR1 is DFQATT and CDR2 is SNEGSKA (reference sequence).

The table lists this clonotype with many counts. CDR3 region: CASRETGAHEQYF. CDR3 nucleotides: TGTGCCAGCAGGGAGACAGGGGCCCACGAGCAGTACTTC. The chain couples TRBV6-1 to TRBJ2-7, with 8 bases lining up with TRBD1. Trimming cost V 6 bases and J 5 bases; bases outside gene matches: 6. The CDR3 totals 13 residues. Germline CDR1 and CDR2: MNHNS and SASEGT.

About this clonotype: It is likely a read error, because the conserved phenylalanine at the end of the CDR3 is missing. The chain employs TRBV30 and TRBJ1-2; D gene unclear. Germline loops: CDR1 GTSNPN, CDR2 SVGIG (reference sequence). This CDR3 comprises 11 residues. The CDR3 sequence: CVCPPRDGYTL. The CDR3 DNA sequence: TGTGTCTGCCCCCCCCGGGATGGCTACACCCTC.

This clonotype was detected only a few times. The chain joins TRBV6-1 to TRBJ2-7, with D unclear. Trimming removed 1 base at V and 4 bases at J, with 11 bases between. The CDR3 extends over 14 amino acids. Germline lookup yields CDR1 MNHNS and CDR2 SASEGT. The CDR3, as DNA: TGTGCCAGCAGTGAAGGAGACTCTCAGTACGAGCAGTACTTC. Translated, it gives CASSEGDSQYEQYF.

This clonotype was picked up many times. The chain employs TRBV10-2 and TRBJ2-3; D is perhaps TRBD1 or TRBD2 (5 bases each). Deletions cut 0 bases from V and 6 bases from J, with 10 bases between. CDR3 length equals 14 residues. Germline-derived CDR1 and CDR2 are WSHSY and SAAADI. CDR3 DNA: TGCGCCAGCAGTGAGTCCCGGGGCTGGGATACGCAGTATTTT. Translated, it gives CASSESRGWDTQYF.

Written as DNA, the CDR3 is TGTGCCAGCAGTGATAATCAGCCCCAGCATTTT. Translation gives CASSDNQPQHF. The rearrangement links TRBV28 to TRBJ1-5; D is unclear. Germline lookup yields CDR1 MDHEN and CDR2 SYDVKM. The CDR3 sequence is 11 residues long. The germline V and J ends were trimmed by 5 bases and 4 bases, with 3 bases remaining between them.

To note about this clonotype: One end of the junction fails to match germline, which may point to a read error. The V call is TRBV7-7, the J call TRBJ2-7; D is ambiguous. The V gene's germline CDR1 is SSHAT and CDR2 FNYEAQ (reference sequence). The CDR3 runs 15 residues. As DNA, the CDR3 is TGTGCTAGCAGCTTACGTAGGGCCTGCGCCTACGAGCAGTACTTC. Translation: CASSLRRACAYEQYF.

The rearrangement links TRBV19 to TRBJ1-5; perhaps TRBD1 as D (6 bases). Germline loops: CDR1 LNHDA, CDR2 SQIVND (reference sequence). This CDR3 region has 17 residues. The V end lost 0 bases, the J end lost 3 bases, and 15 bases lay between the germline ends. The DNA of the CDR3 is TGTGCCAGTAGTATAGATCTTCTGGACAGATACAATCAGCCCCAGCATTTT. Protein: CASSIDLLDRYNQPQHF.

This clonotype came up many times. The chain is built from TRBV2 and TRBJ2-5; 7 nucleotides match TRBD2. Germline V gives CDR1 SNHLY, CDR2 FYNNEI. The V segment lost 3 bases and the J segment 2 bases; nucleotides outside the gene matches: 6. CDR3 size: 15 residues. CDR3 protein: CASSDVGGIQETQYF. The CDR3 DNA reads TGTGCCAGCAGTGACGTCGGGGGGATTCAAGAGACCCAGTACTTC.

This clonotype was seen a handful of times. This chain connects TRBV2 to TRBJ2-5, with TRBD2 identical over 10 bases. Trimming removed 5 bases from V and 1 base from J; junction bases left unmatched: 7. The CDR3 is 16 residues long. Per the germline V gene, CDR1 is SNHLY and CDR2 is FYNNEI. This CDR3 reads CASSFPSGSLQETQYF. The DNA of the CDR3 is TGTGCCAGCAGTTTCCCTAGCGGGAGCCTCCAAGAGACCCAGTACTTC.

This chain links TRBV24-1 with TRBJ1-3, with D tentatively TRBD1 (5 bases). The CDR3 has 15 amino acids. Germline loops: CDR1 KGHDR, CDR2 SFDVKD. V lost 2 bases and J 3 bases, leaving 10 bases between the germline ends. CDR3 DNA: TGTGCCACCAGTGATTGGGGGGTCGGTGGAAACACCATATATTTT. It encodes CATSDWGVGGNTIYF.

The table lists this clonotype with a few counts. The chain couples TRBV5-4 to TRBJ2-5, with TRBD1 as a possible D gene (6 bases). The V gene's germline CDR1 is SGHNT and CDR2 YYREEE (reference sequence). The CDR3 has 13 amino acids. Trimming took 4 bases from V and 2 from J, leaving 9 bases between them. The CDR3 is CASSKGQQETQYF. The CDR3 DNA reads TGTGCCAGCAGCAAAGGACAGCAAGAGACCCAGTACTTC.

The chain recombines TRBV7-3 with TRBJ2-2; TRBD1 matches at 8 bases. The trim removed 2 bases at V and 6 bases at J, leaving 2 bases unmatched. CDR1 is SGHTA and CDR2 is FQGTGA in the germline V gene. The length of the CDR3 is 14 residues. CDR3 protein: CASSLEQGAGELFF. The CDR3 DNA reads TGTGCCAGCAGCTTAGAACAGGGGGCCGGGGAGCTGTTTTTT.

Remarks on this clonotype: The conserved phenylalanine or tryptophan normally closing the CDR3 is absent here, so this likely arose from a read error. The rearrangement joins TRBV7-3 to TRBJ2-2; no reliable D call. Looked up from germline, CDR1 is SGHTA and CDR2 is FQGTGA. Trimming took 6 bases from V and 7 from J, leaving 6 bases between them. This CDR3 spans 11 amino acids. The CDR3 bases are TGTGCCAGCAGTCTCAACGGGGAGCTGTTTCTT. Amino acids: CASSLNGELFL.

Regarding this clonotype: A read error may produce the germline difference seen at one junction end. The V call is TRBV4-1, the J call TRBJ2-5; 7 bases match TRBD1. Germline V lookup: CDR1 MGHRA, CDR2 YSYEKL. This CDR3 spans 14 amino acids. This CDR3 is CASSRTGDGETQYF. The DNA of the CDR3 is TGTGCCAGCAGCCGAACAGGGGACGGGGAGACCCAGTACTTC.

About this clonotype itself: One junction end disagrees with the germline gene, perhaps due to a read error. V usage is TRBV7-9 and J usage is TRBJ2-5, with a weak D call TRBD1 (5 bases). Per the germline V gene, CDR1 is SEHNR and CDR2 is FQNEAQ (reference sequence). The CDR3 sequence is 15 residues long. CDR3 in DNA: TGTGCCAGCAACTTAGACCAGGGTGCTGGAGAGACCCAGTACTTC. Amino acids: CASNLDQGAGETQYF.

This chain links TRBV6-1 with TRBJ1-1, with 9 bases matching TRBD1. CDR3 size: 14 residues. The V and J ends lost 3 bases and 6 bases, in that order; junction bases with no gene match: 5. The germline CDR1 and CDR2 sequences are MNHNS and SASEGT. The CDR3 spells CASSEGQGGPEAFF. DNA of the CDR3: TGTGCCAGCAGTGAGGGACAGGGAGGACCTGAAGCTTTCTTT.

V and J are TRBV28 and TRBJ2-7, with 9 bases matching TRBD2. CDR3 length: 14 amino acids. Germline CDR1 and CDR2: MDHEN and SYDVKM. Trimming removed 5 bases from V and 4 bases from J; junction bases left unmatched: 6. CDR3 nucleotides: TGTGCCAGCAGTAGGGCGGGAGGGCCGTACGAGCAGTACTTC. Amino acids: CASSRAGGPYEQYF.

This clonotype has a handful of counts. This chain links TRBV7-3 with TRBJ2-7; 8 bases align to TRBD1. The length of the CDR3 is 14 residues. The ends lost 5 bases at V and 3 bases at J; junction bases unmatched: 6. Per germline, CDR1 SGHTA and CDR2 FQGTGA. CDR3: CASSLHGQGYEQYF. The CDR3 nucleotides read TGTGCCAGCAGCCTCCACGGACAGGGCTACGAGCAGTACTTC.

CDR3 nucleotides: TGCAGTAGAAGAACTAGCGGGACCTACGAGCAGTACTTC. It specifies CSRRTSGTYEQYF. The chain joins TRBV20-1 to TRBJ2-7, with 10 positions matching TRBD2. The CDR3 loop spans 13 amino acids. CDR1 and CDR2 from the germline V gene are DFQATT and SNEGSKA (reference sequence). V was pared by 8 bases and J by 2 bases, with 6 bases of the junction left unmatched.

In this sample, this clonotype turned up many times. Written as DNA, the CDR3 is TGCAGTGCTAGAGATCTGCTAGTATCCCAAGTAGTAGATACGCAGTATTTT. Translation gives CSARDLLVSQVVDTQYF. The chain combines TRBV20-1 with TRBJ2-3, with D unclear. This CDR3 contains 17 residues. Germline V lookup: CDR1 DFQATT, CDR2 SNEGSKA (reference sequence). Trimming pared 0 bases from V and 5 bases from J, leaving 21 bases between.